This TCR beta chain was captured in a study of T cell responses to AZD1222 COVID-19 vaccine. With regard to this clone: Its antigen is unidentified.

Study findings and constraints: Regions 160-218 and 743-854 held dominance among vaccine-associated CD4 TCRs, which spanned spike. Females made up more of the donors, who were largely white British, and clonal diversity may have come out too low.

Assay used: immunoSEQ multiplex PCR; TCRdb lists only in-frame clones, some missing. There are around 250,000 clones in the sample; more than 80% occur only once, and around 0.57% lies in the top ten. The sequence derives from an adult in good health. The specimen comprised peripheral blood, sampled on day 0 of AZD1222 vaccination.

CDR3 region: CASSRHTYEQYF. The CDR3 DNA reads as TGTGCCAGCAGCCGCCACACCTACGAGCAGTACTTC. V gene TRBV14 combines with J gene TRBJ2-7; D call uncertain. CDR3 size: 12 residues. Deletions cut 4 bases from V and 2 bases from J, with 6 bases between. The germline V gene has CDR1 SGHDN and CDR2 FVKESK.